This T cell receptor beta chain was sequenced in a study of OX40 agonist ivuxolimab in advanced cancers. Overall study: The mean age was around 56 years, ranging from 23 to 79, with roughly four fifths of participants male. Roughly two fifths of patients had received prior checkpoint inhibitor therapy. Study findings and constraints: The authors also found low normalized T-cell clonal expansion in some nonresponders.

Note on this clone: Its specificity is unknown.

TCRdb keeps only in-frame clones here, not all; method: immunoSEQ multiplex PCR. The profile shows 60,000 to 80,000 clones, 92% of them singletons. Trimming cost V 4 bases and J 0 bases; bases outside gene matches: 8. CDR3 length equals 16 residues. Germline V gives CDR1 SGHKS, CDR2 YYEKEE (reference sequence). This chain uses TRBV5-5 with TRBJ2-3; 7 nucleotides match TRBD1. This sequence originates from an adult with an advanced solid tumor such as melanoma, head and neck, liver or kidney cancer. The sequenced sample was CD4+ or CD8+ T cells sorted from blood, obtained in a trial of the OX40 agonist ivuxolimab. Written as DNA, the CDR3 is TGTGCCAGCAGCCTACGGGACAGTGCTAGCACAGATACGCAGTATTTT. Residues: CASSLRDSASTDTQYF.